The clone carrying this T cell receptor beta chain was recorded a few times. Antigen specificity is unknown. The data stem from a study of T-cell reconstitution after alpha-beta-depleted transplantation in children. General observations from the study: Counts and diversity of T cells one year after transplant came mostly from newly produced T cells. Alpha-beta T cells present about two months after transplant were reported to originate from several hundred expanded graft clones. Surviving recipient T cells and thymic progenitors underlay high day-60 TCRbeta diversity in some patients.

The CDR3 totals 14 residues. Germline loops: CDR1 SGHAT, CDR2 FQNNGV. With 9 bases clipped from V and 2 bases from J, the junction kept 6 bases outside the gene matches. Unique molecular identifiers featured in how the TCRbeta library was prepared. TCRdb redid the calling of the PCR reads with MiXCR, one entry per CDR3 protein. The table shows around 100,000 distinct CDR3 sequences, with 10% occurring only once. The chain couples TRBV11-2 to TRBJ2-1; 8 bases fit TRBD1. Sequenced material: PBMCs, taken before TCRalphabeta/CD19-depleted stem cell transplant. This TCR was recovered from a boy aged 2 to 10 with acute lymphoblastic leukemia, due to receive a stem cell transplant. CDR3: CASNRDRPYNEQFF. CDR3 nucleotide sequence: TGTGCCAGTAACCGGGACAGGCCCTACAATGAGCAGTTCTTC.